This TCR beta chain was observed in a study of T cells in Graves' hyperthyroidism and ophthalmopathy. This clonotype has just a few counts. RNA transcripts provided the source from which TCR beta CDR3 regions were amplified. In the first-round RT-PCR of the TCR CDR3, the HTBI primer set was used. TCRdb reprocessed the multiplex PCR reads via MiXCR and lists one record per CDR3 protein. The table lists 450,000 to 700,000 distinct CDR3 sequences, roughly 50% of them singletons. CDR3 length: 19 amino acids. V lost 0 bases and J lost 5; bases outside the gene matches: 17. Germline-derived CDR1 and CDR2 are SGHRS and YFSETQ.

The chain uses TRBV5-1 and TRBJ2-1; 7 nucleotides line up with TRBD1. This clonotype originated in an adult woman with Graves' disease, either hyperthyroidism or ophthalmopathy (not recorded which). Sequenced: peripheral blood or thyroid tissue (not recorded which). CDR3: CASSLDKGAFGLPHNEQFF. The CDR3 coding sequence is TGCGCCAGCAGCTTGGATAAGGGGGCTTTTGGATTACCGCACAATGAGCAGTTCTTC.